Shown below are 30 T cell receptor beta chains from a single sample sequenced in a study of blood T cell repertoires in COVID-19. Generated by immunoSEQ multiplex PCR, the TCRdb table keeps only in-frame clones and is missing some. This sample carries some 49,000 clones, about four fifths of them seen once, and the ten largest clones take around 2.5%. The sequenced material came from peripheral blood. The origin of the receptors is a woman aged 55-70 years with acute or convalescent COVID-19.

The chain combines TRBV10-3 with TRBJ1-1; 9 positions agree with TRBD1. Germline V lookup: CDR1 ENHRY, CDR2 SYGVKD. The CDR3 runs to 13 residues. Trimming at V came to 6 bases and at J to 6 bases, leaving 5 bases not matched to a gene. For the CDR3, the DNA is TGTGCCATCAGAACAGGGGGCAGGCCTGAAGCTTTCTTT. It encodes CAIRTGGRPEAFF.

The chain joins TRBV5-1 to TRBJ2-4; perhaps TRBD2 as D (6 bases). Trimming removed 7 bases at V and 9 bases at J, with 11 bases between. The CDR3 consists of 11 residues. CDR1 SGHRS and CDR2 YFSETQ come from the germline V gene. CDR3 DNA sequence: TGCGCCAGCTCTCTGGAGGGCATTCAGTACTTC. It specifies CASSLEGIQYF.

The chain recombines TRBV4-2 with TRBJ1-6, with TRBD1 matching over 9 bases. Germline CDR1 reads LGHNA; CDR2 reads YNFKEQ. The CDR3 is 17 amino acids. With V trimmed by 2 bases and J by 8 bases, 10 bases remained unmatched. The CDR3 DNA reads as TGTGCCAGCAGCCAATTTGCCGGGACAGGGAAGGATTCACCCCTCCACTTT. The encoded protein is CASSQFAGTGKDSPLHF.

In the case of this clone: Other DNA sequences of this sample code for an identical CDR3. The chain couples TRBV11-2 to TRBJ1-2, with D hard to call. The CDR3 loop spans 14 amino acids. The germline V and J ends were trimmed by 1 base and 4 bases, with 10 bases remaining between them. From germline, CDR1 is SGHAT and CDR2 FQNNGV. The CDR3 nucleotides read TGTGCCAGCAGCTTAGTATCCGGGGTCTATGGCTACACCTTC. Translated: CASSLVSGVYGYTF.

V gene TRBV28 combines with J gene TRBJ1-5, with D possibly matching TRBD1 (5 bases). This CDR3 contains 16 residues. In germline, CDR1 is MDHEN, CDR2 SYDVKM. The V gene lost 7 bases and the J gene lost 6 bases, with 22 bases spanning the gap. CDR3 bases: TGTGCCAGCAAACTTGGGGCAGGGAAGGGCCGTCAGCCCCAGCATTTT. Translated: CASKLGAGKGRQPQHF.

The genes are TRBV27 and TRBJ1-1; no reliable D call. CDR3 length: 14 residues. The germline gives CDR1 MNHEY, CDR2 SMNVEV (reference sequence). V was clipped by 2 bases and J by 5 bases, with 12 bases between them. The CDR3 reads CASSLIGLQTEAFF. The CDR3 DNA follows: TGTGCCAGCAGTTTAATCGGACTGCAGACTGAAGCTTTCTTT.

The chain's CDR3 is CASSITGVTGELFF. As DNA, the CDR3 is TGTGCCAGTAGTATTACAGGGGTTACCGGGGAGCTGTTTTTT. This chain links TRBV19 with TRBJ2-2; 7 nucleotides align to TRBD1. V shed 3 bases, J shed 5 bases, and the junction held 3 bases outside the gene matches. CDR1 is LNHDA, CDR2 SQIVND, per germline (reference sequence). CDR3 length: 14 residues.

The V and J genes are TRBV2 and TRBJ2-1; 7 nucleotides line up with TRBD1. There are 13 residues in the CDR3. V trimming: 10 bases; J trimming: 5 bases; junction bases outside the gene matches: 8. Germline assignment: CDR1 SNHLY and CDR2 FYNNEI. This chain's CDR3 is CANKMDRNNEQFF. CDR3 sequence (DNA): TGTGCCAACAAAATGGACAGGAACAATGAGCAGTTCTTC.

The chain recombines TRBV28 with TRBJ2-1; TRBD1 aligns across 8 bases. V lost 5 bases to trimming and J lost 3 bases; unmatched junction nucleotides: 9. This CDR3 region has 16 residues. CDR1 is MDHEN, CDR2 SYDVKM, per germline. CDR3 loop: CASSPSGTGSYNEQFF. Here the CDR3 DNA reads TGTGCCAGCAGTCCCTCCGGGACAGGCAGCTACAATGAGCAGTTCTTC.

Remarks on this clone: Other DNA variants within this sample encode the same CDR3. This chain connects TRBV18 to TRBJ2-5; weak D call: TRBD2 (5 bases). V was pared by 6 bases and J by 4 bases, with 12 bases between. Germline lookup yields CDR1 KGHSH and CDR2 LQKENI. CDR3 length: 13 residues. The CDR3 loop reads CASSPGRGETQYF. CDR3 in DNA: TGTGCCAGCTCGCCTGGCCGGGGAGAGACCCAGTACTTC.

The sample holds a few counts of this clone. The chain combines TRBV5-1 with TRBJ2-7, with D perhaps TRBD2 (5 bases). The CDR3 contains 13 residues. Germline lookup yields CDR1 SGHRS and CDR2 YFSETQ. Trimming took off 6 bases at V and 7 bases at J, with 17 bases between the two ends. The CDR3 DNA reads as TGCGCCAGCACACTGAACAGTAGGGAGGAGCAGTACTTC. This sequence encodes CASTLNSREEQYF. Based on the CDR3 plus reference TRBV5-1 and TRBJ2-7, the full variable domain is KAGVTQTPRYLIKTRGQQVTLSCSPISGHRSVSWYQQTPGQGLQFLFEYFSETQRNKGNFPGRFSGRQFSNSRSEMNVSTLELGDSALYLCASTLNSREEQYFGPGTRLTVT.

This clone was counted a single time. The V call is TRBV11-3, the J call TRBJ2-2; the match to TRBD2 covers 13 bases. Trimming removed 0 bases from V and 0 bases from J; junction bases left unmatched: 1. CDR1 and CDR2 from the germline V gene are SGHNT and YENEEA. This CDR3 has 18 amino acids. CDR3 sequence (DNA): TGTGCCAGCAGCTTAGAGGGACTAGCGGGGACGAACACCGGGGAGCTGTTTTTT. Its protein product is CASSLEGLAGTNTGELFF. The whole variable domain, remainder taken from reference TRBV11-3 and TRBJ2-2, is EAGVVQSPRYKIIEKKQPVAFWCNPISGHNTLYWYLQNLGQGPELLIRYENEEAVDDSQLPKDRFSAERLKGVDSTLKIQPAELGDSAVYLCASSLEGLAGTNTGELFFGEGSRLTVL.

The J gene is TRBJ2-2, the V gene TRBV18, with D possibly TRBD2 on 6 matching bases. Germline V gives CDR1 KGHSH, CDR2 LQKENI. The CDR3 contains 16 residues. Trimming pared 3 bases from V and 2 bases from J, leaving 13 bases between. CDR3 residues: CASSPRRDLNTGELFF. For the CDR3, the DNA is TGTGCCAGCTCACCTCGCCGGGACTTAAACACCGGGGAGCTGTTTTTT.

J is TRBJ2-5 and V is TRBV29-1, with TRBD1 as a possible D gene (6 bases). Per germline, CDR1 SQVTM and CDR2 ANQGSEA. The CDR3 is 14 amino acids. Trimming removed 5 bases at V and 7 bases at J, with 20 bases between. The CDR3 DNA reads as TGCAGCGTTTCAAGACAGGATGAGCGGCGGACCCAGTACTTC. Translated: CSVSRQDERRTQYF.

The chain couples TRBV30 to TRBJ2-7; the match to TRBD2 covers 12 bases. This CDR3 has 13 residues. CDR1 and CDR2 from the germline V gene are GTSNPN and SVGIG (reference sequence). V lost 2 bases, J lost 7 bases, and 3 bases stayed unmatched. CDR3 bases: TGTGCCTGGAGTCAGACTAGCGGGAGAGAGCAGTACTTC. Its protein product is CAWSQTSGREQYF. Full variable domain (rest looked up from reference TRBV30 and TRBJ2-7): SQTIHQWPATLVQPVGSPLSLECTVEGTSNPNLYWYRQAAGRGLQLLFYSVGIGQISSEVPQNLSASRPQDRQFILSSKKLLLSDSGFYLCAWSQTSGREQYFGPGTRLTVT.

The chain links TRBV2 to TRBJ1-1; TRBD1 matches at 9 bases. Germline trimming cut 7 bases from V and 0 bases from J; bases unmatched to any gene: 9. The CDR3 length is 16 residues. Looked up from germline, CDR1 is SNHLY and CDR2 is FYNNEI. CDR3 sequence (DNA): TGTGCCAGCACCTCACAGGGGGCGGGAATGAACACTGAAGCTTTCTTT. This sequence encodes CASTSQGAGMNTEAFF.

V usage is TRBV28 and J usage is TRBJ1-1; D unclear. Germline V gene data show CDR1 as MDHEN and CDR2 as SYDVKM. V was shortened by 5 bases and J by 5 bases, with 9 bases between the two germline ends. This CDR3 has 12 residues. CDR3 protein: CASSLPGTEAFF. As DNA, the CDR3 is TGTGCCAGCAGTCTACCGGGGACTGAAGCTTTCTTT.

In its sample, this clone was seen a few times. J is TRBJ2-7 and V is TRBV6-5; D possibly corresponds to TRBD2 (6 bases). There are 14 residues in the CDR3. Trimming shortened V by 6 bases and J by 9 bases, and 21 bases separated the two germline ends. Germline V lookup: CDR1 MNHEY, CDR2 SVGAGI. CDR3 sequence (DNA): TGTGCCAGCAGGGGTGCGGGGTCTTACACCGGGCAGTACTTC. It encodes CASRGAGSYTGQYF.

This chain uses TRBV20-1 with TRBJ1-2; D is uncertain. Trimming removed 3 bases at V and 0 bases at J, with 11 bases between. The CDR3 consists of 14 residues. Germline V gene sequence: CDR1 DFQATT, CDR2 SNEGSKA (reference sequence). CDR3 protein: CSASWSTTNYGYTF. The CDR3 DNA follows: TGCAGTGCTAGTTGGAGCACAACTAACTATGGCTACACCTTC.

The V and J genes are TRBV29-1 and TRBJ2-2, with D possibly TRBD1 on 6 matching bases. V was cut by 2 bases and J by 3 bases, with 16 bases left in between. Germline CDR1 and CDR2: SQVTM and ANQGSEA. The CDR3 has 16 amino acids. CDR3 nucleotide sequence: TGCAGCGTTGAAATTTTTCCAGGGGTTGACACCGGGGAGCTGTTTTTT. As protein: CSVEIFPGVDTGELFF.

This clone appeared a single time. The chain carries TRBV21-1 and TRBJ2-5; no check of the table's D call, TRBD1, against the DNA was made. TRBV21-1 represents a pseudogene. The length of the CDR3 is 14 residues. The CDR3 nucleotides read TGTGCCAGCAGCAAAGTTGGTCAGGGCGGTCCGCAGTACTTC. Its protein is CASSKVGQGGPQYF.

CDR3 sequence: CASSPPRTGAYNEQFF. Written as DNA, the CDR3 is TGTGCCAGCAGCCCCCCCAGGACAGGGGCCTACAATGAGCAGTTCTTC. The J gene is TRBJ2-1, the V gene TRBV3-1 (or the pseudogene TRBV3-2); 9 bases map to TRBD1. The CDR3 covers 16 residues. The V gene end was trimmed by 4 bases and the J gene end by 2 bases; junction bases not matched to a gene: 6. In germline, CDR1 is LGHDT, CDR2 YNNKEL (reference sequence).

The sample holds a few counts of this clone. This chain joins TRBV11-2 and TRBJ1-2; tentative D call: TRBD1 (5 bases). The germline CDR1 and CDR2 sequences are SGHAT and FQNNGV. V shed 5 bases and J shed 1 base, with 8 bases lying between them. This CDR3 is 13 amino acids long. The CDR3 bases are TGTGCCAGCAGCAGACAGCTTAACTATGGCTACACCTTC. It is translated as CASSRQLNYGYTF.

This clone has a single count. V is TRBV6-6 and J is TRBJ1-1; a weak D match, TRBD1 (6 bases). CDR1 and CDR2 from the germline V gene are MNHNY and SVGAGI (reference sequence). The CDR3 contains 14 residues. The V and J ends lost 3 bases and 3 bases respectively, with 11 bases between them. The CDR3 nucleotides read TGTGCCAGCAGTTATCGACAGGACTACACTGAAGCTTTCTTT. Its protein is CASSYRQDYTEAFF.

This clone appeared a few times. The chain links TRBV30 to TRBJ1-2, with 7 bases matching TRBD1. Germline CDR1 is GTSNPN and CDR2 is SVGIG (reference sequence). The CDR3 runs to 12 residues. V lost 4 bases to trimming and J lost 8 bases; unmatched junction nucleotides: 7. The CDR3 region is CAWNRQGPGYTF. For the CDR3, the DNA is TGTGCCTGGAACCGACAGGGTCCCGGCTACACCTTC.

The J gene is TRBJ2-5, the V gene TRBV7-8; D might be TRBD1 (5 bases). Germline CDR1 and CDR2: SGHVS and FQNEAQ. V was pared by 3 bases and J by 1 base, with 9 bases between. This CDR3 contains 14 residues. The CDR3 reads CASSLGLIQETQYF. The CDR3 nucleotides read TGTGCCAGCAGCTTGGGGCTGATCCAAGAGACCCAGTACTTC.

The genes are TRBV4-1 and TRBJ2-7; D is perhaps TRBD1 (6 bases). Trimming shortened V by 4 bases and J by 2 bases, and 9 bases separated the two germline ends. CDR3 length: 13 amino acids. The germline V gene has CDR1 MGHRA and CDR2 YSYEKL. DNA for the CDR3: TGCGCCAGCAGCCGCGGACAGACCTACGAGCAGTACTTC. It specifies CASSRGQTYEQYF.

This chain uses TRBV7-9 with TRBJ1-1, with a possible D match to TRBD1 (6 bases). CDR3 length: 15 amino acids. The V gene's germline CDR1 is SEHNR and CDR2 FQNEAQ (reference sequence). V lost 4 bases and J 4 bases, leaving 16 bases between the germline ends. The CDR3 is CASSSRTGSPTEAFF. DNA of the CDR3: TGTGCCAGCAGCTCGCGAACAGGGTCCCCCACTGAAGCTTTCTTT.

The CDR3 loop reads CSAGDTIEAFF. CDR3 in DNA: TGCAGCGCTGGGGACACTATTGAAGCTTTCTTT. The chain links TRBV29-1 to TRBJ1-1; TRBD1 is a possible D gene (6 bases). Trimming shortened V by 7 bases and J by 7 bases, and 13 bases separated the two germline ends. This CDR3 has 11 residues. Per germline, CDR1 SQVTM and CDR2 ANQGSEA.

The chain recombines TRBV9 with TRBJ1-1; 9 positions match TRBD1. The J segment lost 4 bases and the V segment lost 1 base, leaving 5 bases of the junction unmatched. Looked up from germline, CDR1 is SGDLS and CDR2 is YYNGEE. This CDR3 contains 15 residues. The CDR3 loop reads CASSVKGDRVTEAFF. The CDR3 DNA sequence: TGTGCCAGCAGCGTAAAGGGGGACAGGGTCACTGAAGCTTTCTTT.